The present TCR beta chain was sequenced within a study of blood T cell repertoires in COVID-19. Living in under 30 US areas, the participants were between 18 and 89 years of age. Cohort allocation depended upon clinical history that participants reported. Per the study methods: Amplified reference gene primers provided the basis for estimating nucleated cell counts. Some clones are missing from TCRdb's copy, which holds only in-frame ones; the method was immunoSEQ multiplex PCR. For V, J and clone size, that table is used; D and trimming come from the DNA. The sample contains around 130,000 clones, around 80% of which appear only once. This clone was counted between two and nine times. The CDR3 is 18 residues long. V shed 4 bases and J 0 bases; nucleotides not matched to a gene: 14. The germline V gene encodes CDR1 SGHAT and CDR2 FQNNGV.

Material for sequencing was PBMCs or T cells enriched from blood (not recorded which). The chain joins TRBV11-2 to TRBJ1-2; 7 bases match TRBD1. The TCR was taken from a middle-aged man with acute COVID-19. The CDR3 spells CASSSLRSRQGANYGYTF. The CDR3 DNA sequence: TGTGCCAGCAGCTCCCTCAGATCTAGACAGGGCGCTAACTATGGCTACACCTTC.